The 9 T cell receptor beta chains listed next were all sequenced from one sample in a study of metastatic and nonmetastatic thyroid tumors. Patients underwent thyroid surgery, and none had received any treatment before it. With MiXCR, TCRdb called clones anew from the PCR reads. The sample contains around 30,000 clones, 15% to 20% of which appear only once. Sequenced sample: blood. The source is a female donor with papillary thyroid cancer or a benign thyroid nodule (not recorded which). Some clones in this sample may be carry-over from other donors' samples.

Remarks on this clone: This could be a read error, since a much larger clone is one nucleotide away. The identical CDR3 is also encoded by other nucleotide sequences in the sample. The gene calls are TRBV20-1 and TRBJ1-1; D is uncertain. V was pared by 1 base and J by 0 bases, with 12 bases between. Germline V lookup: CDR1 DFQATT, CDR2 SNEGSKA (reference sequence). CDR3 size: 15 residues. Here the CDR3 reads CSARVPRFVNTEAFF. Here the CDR3 DNA reads TGCAGTGCTAGAGTTCCCCGGTTTGTGAACACTGAAGCTTTCTTT.

On this clone: The junction departs from the called germline gene at one end, perhaps through a read error. CDR3 in DNA: TGTGCCAGCAATCATGGGGACAGTACAGATAAGCAGTATTTT. Translating gives CASNHGDSTDKQYF. This rearrangement joins TRBV28 to TRBJ2-3, with 7 bases aligning to TRBD1. The CDR3 loop spans 14 amino acids. Looked up from germline, CDR1 is MDHEN and CDR2 is SYDVKM.

This clone was seen a few times. Its ends do not fully match the called genes, so a read error is possible. The chain couples TRBV18 to TRBJ1-1; tentatively, D is TRBD1 (5 bases). The CDR3 loop spans 13 amino acids. CDR1 is KGHSH and CDR2 is LQKENI in the germline V gene. The CDR3 DNA is TGTGCCAACTCACCACCGCAGGGTGCCCAAGCTTTCTTT. Translating gives CANSPPQGAQAFF.

The rearrangement joins TRBV9 to TRBJ2-5; D assignment may be TRBD1 or TRBD2 (6 bases each). CDR1 SGDLS and CDR2 YYNGEE come from the germline V gene. This CDR3 has 15 residues. Trimming took 6 bases from V and 7 from J, leaving 22 bases between them. DNA of the CDR3: TGTGCCAGCATCAAAAGGGGGGCCCCCATAGGGACCCAGTACTTC. This codes for CASIKRGAPIGTQYF.

The genes are TRBV18 and TRBJ2-5; D not certain. Trimming took off 0 bases at V and 1 base at J, with 3 bases between the two ends. In germline, CDR1 is KGHSH, CDR2 LQKENI. The CDR3 totals 13 residues. The CDR3 DNA follows: TGTGCCAGCTCACCACCCGTCCAAGAGACCCAGTACTTC. This translates into CASSPPVQETQYF.

By share, this clone ranks as medium-sized. The same CDR3 can be traced to other DNA sequences in this sample. The chain recombines TRBV6-1 with TRBJ1-5, with TRBD1 matching 7 bases. This CDR3 spans 14 amino acids. Looked up from germline, CDR1 is MNHNS and CDR2 is SASEGT. Trimming cost V 6 bases and J 5 bases; bases outside gene matches: 7. The CDR3 sequence: CASRDRSYDQPQHF. DNA of the CDR3: TGTGCCAGCAGGGACAGGTCCTACGATCAGCCCCAGCATTTT.

This clone was observed once. The rearrangement joins TRBV18 to TRBJ2-7; no firm D call. CDR1 and CDR2 from the germline V gene are KGHSH and LQKENI. The CDR3 length is 11 residues. V gave up 2 bases and J gave up 4 bases, with 3 bases separating them. The CDR3 sequence is CASSPDYEQYF. In DNA form, the CDR3 reads TGTGCCAGCTCACCAGATTACGAGCAGTACTTC.

This clone was counted ten times or more. The rearrangement uses TRBV5-1 and TRBJ2-1, with D perhaps assigned TRBD1 or TRBD2 (5 bases each). Deletions cut 0 bases from V and 2 bases from J, with 9 bases between. Germline CDR1 and CDR2: SGHRS and YFSETQ. The CDR3 runs 15 residues. The CDR3 here is CASSLGWGTYNEQFF. The CDR3 DNA follows: TGCGCCAGCAGCTTGGGGTGGGGGACCTACAATGAGCAGTTCTTC.

The table lists this clone with a few counts. V and J are TRBV7-2 and TRBJ2-7; the D is unclear. Trimming took 9 bases from V and 1 from J, leaving 7 bases between them. Looked up from germline, CDR1 is SGHTA and CDR2 is FQGNSA. This CDR3 spans 11 amino acids. For the CDR3, the DNA is TGTACCAGTGGTGGTTCCTACGAGCAGTACTTC. Translated: CTSGGSYEQYF.